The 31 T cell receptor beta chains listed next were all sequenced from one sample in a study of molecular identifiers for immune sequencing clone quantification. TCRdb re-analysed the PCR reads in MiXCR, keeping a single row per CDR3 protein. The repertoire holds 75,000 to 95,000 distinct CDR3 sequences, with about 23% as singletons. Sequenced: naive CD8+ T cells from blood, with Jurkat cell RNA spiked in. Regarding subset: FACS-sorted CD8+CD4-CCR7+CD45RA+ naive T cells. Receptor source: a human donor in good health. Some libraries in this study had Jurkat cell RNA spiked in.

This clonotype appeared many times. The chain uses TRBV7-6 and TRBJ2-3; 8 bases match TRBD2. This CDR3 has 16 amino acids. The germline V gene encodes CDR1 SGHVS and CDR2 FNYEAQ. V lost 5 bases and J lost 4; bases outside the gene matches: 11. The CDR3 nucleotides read TGTGCCAGCAGCCTAGGGTCTCCGGGGGGGCCAGATACGCAGTATTTT. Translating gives CASSLGSPGGPDTQYF.

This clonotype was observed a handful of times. CDR3 nucleotide sequence: TGTGCCACCAGCAGACCGGGACTAGCGGACAAAAGCTACGAGCAGTACTTC. Translated: CATSRPGLADKSYEQYF. This chain connects TRBV15 to TRBJ2-7; TRBD2 aligns across 11 bases. Per germline, CDR1 LNHNV and CDR2 YYDKDF (reference sequence). This CDR3 region has 17 residues. Losses at the gene ends were 2 bases for V and 3 bases for J; bases not matched to a gene: 9.

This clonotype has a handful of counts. The chain's CDR3 is CASSRRGVGPGANVLTF. The CDR3 DNA sequence: TGTGCCAGCTCCAGGAGGGGGGTGGGACCTGGGGCCAACGTCCTGACTTTC. The chain uses TRBV28 and TRBJ2-6, with D perhaps TRBD1 or TRBD2 (6 bases each). V lost 8 bases to trimming and J lost 2 bases, with 19 bases between them. CDR1 MDHEN and CDR2 SYDVKM come from the germline V gene. This CDR3 contains 17 residues. Full variable domain (rest looked up from reference TRBV28 and TRBJ2-6): DVKVTQSSRYLVKRTGEKVFLECVQDMDHENMFWYRQDPGLGLRLIYFSYDVKMKEKGDIPEGYSVSREKKERFSLILESASTNQTSMYLCASSRRGVGPGANVLTFGAGSRLTVL.

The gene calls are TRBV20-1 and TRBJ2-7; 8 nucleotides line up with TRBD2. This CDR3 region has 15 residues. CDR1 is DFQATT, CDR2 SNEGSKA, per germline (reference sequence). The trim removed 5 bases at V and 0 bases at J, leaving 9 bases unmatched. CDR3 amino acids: CSADPTSDNSYEQYF. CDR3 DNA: TGCAGTGCTGACCCGACTAGCGACAACTCCTACGAGCAGTACTTC.

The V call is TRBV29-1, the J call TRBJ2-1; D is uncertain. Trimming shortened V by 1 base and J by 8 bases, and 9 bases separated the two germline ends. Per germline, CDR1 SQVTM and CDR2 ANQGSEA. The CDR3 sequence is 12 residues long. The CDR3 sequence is CSVEVFSDEQFF. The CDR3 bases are TGCAGCGTTGAAGTCTTTTCTGATGAGCAGTTCTTC.

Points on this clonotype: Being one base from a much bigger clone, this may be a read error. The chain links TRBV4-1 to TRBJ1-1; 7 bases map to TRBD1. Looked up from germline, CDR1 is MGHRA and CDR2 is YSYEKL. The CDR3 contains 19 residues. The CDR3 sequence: CASSQEIVRGLTGYTAAFF. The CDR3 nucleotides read TGCGCCAGCAGCCAAGAAATAGTCAGGGGGTTGACGGGGTACACTGCAGCTTTCTTT.

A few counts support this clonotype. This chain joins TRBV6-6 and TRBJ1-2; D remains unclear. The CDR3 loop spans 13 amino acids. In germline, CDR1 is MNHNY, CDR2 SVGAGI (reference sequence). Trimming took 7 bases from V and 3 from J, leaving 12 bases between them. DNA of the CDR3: TGTGCCAGCACCGTAGGGCCAGACTATGGCTACACCTTC. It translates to CASTVGPDYGYTF.

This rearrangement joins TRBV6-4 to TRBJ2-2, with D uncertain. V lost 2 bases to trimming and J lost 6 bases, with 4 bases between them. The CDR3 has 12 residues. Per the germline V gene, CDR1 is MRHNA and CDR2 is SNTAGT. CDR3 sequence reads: CASSDKPGELFF. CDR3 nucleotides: TGTGCCAGCAGTGACAAGCCCGGGGAGCTGTTTTTT.

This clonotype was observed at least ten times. The CDR3: CAWDSGVLNQPQHF. The CDR3 DNA is TGTGCCTGGGACTCAGGGGTCCTCAATCAGCCCCAGCATTTT. The chain joins TRBV30 to TRBJ1-5; maybe TRBD1 (6 bases). The germline CDR1 and CDR2 sequences are GTSNPN and SVGIG (reference sequence). The V end was cut by 5 bases, the J end by 3 bases, with 14 bases between. The CDR3 is made up of 14 amino acids.

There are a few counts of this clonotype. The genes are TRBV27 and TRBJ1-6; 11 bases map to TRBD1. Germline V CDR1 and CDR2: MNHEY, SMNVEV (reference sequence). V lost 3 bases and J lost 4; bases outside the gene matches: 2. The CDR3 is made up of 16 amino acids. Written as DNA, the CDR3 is TGTGCCAGCAGTTTGGGGACAGGGGGATATAATTCACCCCTCCACTTT. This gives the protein CASSLGTGGYNSPLHF.

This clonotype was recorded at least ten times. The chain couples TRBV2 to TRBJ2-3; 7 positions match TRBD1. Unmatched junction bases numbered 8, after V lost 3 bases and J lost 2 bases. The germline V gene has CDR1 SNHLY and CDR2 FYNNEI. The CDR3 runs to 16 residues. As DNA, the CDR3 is TGTGCCAGCAGTGAGTCCAGGGGGATTTTCACAGATACGCAGTATTTT. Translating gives CASSESRGIFTDTQYF.

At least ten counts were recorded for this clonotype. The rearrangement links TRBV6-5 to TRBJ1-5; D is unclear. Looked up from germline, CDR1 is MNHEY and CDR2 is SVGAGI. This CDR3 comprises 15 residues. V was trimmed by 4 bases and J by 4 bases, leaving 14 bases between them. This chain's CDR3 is CASSSVAGGNQPQHF. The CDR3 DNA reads TGTGCCAGCAGTTCCGTCGCGGGAGGGAATCAGCCCCAGCATTTT.

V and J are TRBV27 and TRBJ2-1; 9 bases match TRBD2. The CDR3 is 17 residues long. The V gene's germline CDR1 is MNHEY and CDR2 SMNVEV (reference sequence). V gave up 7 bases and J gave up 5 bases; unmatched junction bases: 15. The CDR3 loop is CASTPFSGGPPNNEQFF. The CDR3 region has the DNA TGTGCCAGCACCCCGTTTAGCGGGGGTCCCCCCAACAATGAGCAGTTCTTC.

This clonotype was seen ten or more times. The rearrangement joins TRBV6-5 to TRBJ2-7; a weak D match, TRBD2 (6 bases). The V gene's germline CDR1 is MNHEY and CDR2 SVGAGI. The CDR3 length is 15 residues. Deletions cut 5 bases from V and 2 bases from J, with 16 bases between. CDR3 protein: CASSPEASETYEQYF. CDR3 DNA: TGTGCCAGCAGTCCGGAGGCTAGCGAAACCTACGAGCAGTACTTC.

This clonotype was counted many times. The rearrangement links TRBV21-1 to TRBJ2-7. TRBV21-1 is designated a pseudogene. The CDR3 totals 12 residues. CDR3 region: CASSRGFYEQYF. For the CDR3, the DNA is TGTGCCAGCAGCAGGGGATTCTACGAGCAGTACTTC.

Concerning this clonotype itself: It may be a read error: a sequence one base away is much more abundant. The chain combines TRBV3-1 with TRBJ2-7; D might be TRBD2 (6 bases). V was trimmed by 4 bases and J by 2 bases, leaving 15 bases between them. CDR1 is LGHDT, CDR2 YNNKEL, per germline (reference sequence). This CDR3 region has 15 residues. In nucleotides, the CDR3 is TGTGCCAGCAGCCCGGGACGGGGGACCGCCTACGAGCAGTACTTC. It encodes CASSPGRGTAYEQYF.

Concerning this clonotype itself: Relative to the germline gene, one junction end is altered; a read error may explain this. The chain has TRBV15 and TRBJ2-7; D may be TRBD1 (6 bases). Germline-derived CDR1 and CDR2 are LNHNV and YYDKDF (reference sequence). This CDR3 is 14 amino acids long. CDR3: CATNRDRFTYEQYF. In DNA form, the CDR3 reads TGTGCCACCAACAGAGACAGGTTTACCTACGAGCAGTACTTC.

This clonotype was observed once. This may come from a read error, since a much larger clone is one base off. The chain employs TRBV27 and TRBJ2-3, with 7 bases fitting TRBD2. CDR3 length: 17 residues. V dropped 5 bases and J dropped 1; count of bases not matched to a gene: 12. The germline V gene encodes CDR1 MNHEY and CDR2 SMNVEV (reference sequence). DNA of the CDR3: TGTGCCAGCAGTCTCATGTCCAGCGGGGTTGGCACAGATACGCAGTATTTT. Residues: CASSLMSSGVGTDTQYF.

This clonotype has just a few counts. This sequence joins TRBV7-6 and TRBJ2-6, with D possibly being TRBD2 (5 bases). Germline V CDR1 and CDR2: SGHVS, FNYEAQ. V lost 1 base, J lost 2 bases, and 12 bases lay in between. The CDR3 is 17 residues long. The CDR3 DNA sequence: TGTGCCAGCAGCTTAGTTGGGCCGAGGGCTGGGGCCAACGTCCTGACTTTC. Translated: CASSLVGPRAGANVLTF.

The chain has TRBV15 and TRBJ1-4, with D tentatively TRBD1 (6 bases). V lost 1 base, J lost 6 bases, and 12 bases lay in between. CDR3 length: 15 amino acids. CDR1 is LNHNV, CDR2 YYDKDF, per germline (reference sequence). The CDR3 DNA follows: TGTGCCACCAGCAGAGGGAGCAGGGGAGATGAAAAACTGTTTTTT. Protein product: CATSRGSRGDEKLFF.

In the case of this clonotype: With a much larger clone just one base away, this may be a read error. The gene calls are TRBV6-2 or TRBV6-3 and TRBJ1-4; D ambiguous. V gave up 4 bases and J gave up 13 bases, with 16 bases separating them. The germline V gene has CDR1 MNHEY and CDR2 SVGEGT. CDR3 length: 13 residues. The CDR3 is CASSFFGRQPLFF. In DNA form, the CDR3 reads TGTGCCAGCAGTTTCTTCGGACGGCAGCCACTGTTTTTT.

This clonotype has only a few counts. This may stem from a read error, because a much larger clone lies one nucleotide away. The CDR3 DNA follows: TGTGTCAGCAAAGGAGAGACTAGCAATCAGCCCCAGCATTTT. Protein sequence: CVSKGETSNQPQHF. This rearrangement joins TRBV6-2 or TRBV6-3 to TRBJ1-5; D remains unclear. The CDR3 has 14 residues. Germline lookup yields CDR1 MNHEY and CDR2 SVGEGT.

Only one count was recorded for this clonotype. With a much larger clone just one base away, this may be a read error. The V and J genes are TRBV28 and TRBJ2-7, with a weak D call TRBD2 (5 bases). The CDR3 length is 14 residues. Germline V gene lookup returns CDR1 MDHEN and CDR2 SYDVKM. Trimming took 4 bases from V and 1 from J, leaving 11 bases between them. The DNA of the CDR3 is TGTGCCAGCAGTTCACAGCGGAAGTCCTACGAGCAGTACTTC. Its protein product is CASSSQRKSYEQYF.

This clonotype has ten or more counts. The CDR3 coding sequence is TGTGCCAGTAGTATAGAAAACACCAACACTGAAGCTTTCTTT. This sequence encodes CASSIENTNTEAFF. The chain couples TRBV19 to TRBJ1-1, with D hard to call. Trimming removed 0 bases from V and 2 bases from J, with 7 bases in between. Germline V gene data show CDR1 as LNHDA and CDR2 as SQIVND (reference sequence). The length of the CDR3 is 14 residues.

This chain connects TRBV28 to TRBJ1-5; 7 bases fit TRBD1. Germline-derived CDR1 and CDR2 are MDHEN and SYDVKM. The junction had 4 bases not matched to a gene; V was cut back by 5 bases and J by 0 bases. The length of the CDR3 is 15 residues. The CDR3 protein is CASSTGQYSNQPQHF. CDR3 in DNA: TGTGCCAGCAGTACGGGACAGTATAGCAATCAGCCCCAGCATTTT. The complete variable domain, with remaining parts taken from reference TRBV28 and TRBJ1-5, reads DVKVTQSSRYLVKRTGEKVFLECVQDMDHENMFWYRQDPGLGLRLIYFSYDVKMKEKGDIPEGYSVSREKKERFSLILESASTNQTSMYLCASSTGQYSNQPQHFGDGTRLSIL.

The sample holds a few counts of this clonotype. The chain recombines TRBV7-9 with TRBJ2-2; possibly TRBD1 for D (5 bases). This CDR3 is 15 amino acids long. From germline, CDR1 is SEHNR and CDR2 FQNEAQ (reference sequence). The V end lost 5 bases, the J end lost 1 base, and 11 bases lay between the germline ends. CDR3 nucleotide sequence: TGTGCCAGCAGCCCCCCAGACAGGAACACCGGGGAGCTGTTTTTT. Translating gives CASSPPDRNTGELFF.

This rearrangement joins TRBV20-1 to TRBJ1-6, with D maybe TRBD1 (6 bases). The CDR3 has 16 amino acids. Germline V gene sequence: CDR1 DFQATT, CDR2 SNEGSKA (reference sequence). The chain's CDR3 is CRVQETGQSYNSPLHF. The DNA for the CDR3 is TGCAGAGTACAGGAGACTGGACAGAGCTATAATTCACCCCTCCACTTT.

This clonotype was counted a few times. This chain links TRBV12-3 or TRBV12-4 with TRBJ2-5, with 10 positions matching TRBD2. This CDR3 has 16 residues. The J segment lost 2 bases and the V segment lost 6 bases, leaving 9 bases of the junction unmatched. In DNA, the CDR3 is TGTGCCAGCAGCACCGGGACTAGCGCACTACAAGAGACCCAGTACTTC. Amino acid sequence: CASSTGTSALQETQYF.

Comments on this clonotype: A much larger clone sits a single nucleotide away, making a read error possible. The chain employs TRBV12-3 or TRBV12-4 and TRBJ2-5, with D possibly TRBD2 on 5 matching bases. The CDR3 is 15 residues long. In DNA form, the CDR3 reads TGTGCCAGCAGCTATCGAGGGCCAGACCAAGAGACCCGGTACTTC. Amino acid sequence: CASSYRGPDQETRYF.

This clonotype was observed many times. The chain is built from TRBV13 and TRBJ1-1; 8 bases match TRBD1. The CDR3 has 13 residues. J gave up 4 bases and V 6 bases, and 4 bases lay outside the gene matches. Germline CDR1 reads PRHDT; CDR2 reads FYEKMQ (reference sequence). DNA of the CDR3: TGTGCCAGCAGTTTTACAGGGGGCACTGAAGCTTTCTTT. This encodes CASSFTGGTEAFF.

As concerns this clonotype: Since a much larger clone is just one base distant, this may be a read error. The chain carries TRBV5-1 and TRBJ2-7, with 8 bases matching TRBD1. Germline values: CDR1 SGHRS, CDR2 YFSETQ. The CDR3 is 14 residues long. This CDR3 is CASSPDRVVYERYF. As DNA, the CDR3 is TGCGCCAGCAGCCCGGACAGGGTGGTCTACGAGCGGTACTTC.